This T cell receptor (beta chain) was obtained from a study of response to subunit inactivated influenza vaccine. TCRdb processed the RT-PCR reads anew with MiXCR; each CDR3 protein has one entry. The repertoire consists of under 800,000 distinct CDR3 sequences, with about 15% occurring once and the leading ten covering around 6.5%. The origin of this receptor is a man aged 45-65 years who received an inactivated influenza vaccine. The specimen was PBMCs from blood, collected 14 to 15 days before vaccination.

The CDR3 DNA follows: TGTGCCAGCAGTTATAGCCGACAGAAGAACACTGAAGCTTTCTTT. Encoded protein: CASSYSRQKNTEAFF. The rearrangement links TRBV6-2 or TRBV6-3 to TRBJ1-1, with a weak D call TRBD1 (5 bases). CDR1 MNHEY and CDR2 SVGEGT come from the germline V gene. This CDR3 has 15 amino acids. The ends were cut back, 3 bases at V and 1 base at J, with 12 bases in the middle.